Included here is one TCR beta chain sequence, with context. The target antigen is unknown. Measured with immunoSEQ multiplex PCR; TCRdb has only the in-frame clones, and not every one. The data contain about 120,000 clones, around 90% of them singletons. The germline V and J ends were trimmed by 5 bases and 1 base, with 14 bases remaining between them. Germline CDR1 SEHNR, CDR2 FQNEAQ (reference sequence). This CDR3 contains 15 residues. These data come from a study of radiotherapy plus CTLA-4 blockade in lung cancer. Points from the study as a whole: Tumor-derived TCR clones expanded in blood after radiotherapy plus ipilimumab.

The input for sequencing was peripheral blood, taken from a patient treated with radiotherapy plus ipilimumab. The rearrangement links TRBV7-9 to TRBJ1-1; D unclear. This sequence originates from a human donor with non-small cell lung cancer that progressed on radiotherapy plus ipilimumab. The CDR3 DNA is TGTGCCAGCAGCGTATTGGGGTTAAAGAACACTGAAGCTTTCTTT. This encodes CASSVLGLKNTEAFF. The full variable domain, rest sourced from reference TRBV7-9 and TRBJ1-1, is DTGVSQNPRHKITKRGQNVTFRCDPISEHNRLYWYRQTLGQGPEFLTYFQNEAQLEKSRLLSDRFSAERPKGSFSTLEIQRTEQGDSAMYLCASSVLGLKNTEAFFGQGTRLTVV.